This is a list of T cell receptor beta chains from one sample in a study of Graves' ophthalmopathy and Graves' hyperthyroidism. TCRdb used MiXCR to reprocess the multiplex PCR reads, holding one entry per CDR3 protein. Of over a million distinct CDR3 sequences in the sample, approximately 35% were seen once. The sequenced sample consisted of peripheral blood or thyroid tissue (not recorded which). These receptors originate from an adult man with Graves' hyperthyroidism. Each CDR3 is given with its conserved first and last residue. Each record gives: J gene, clone size, D gene, V gene, CDR3 DNA, CDR3 protein. The D gene is left open where the match is weak. A clone size is listed for some rows: how often the clone was seen (once, few, many), or a class if it is expanded.

J gene: TRBJ1-6; clone size: -; D gene: TRBD1; V gene: TRBV6-5; CDR3 DNA: TGTGCCAGCAGTACACTACAGGGGTACGGGTATAATTCACCCCTCCACTTT; CDR3 protein: CASSTLQGYGYNSPLHF
J gene: TRBJ2-1; clone size: once; D gene: -; V gene: TRBV7-8; CDR3 DNA: TGTGCCAGCAGTGCCGGCAGGGATTTCCATGAGCAGTTCTTC; CDR3 protein: CASSAGRDFHEQFF
J gene: TRBJ2-7; clone size: -; D gene: -; V gene: TRBV28; CDR3 DNA: TGTGCCAGCAGTCCCGTAATGGGCTACGAGCAGTACTTC; CDR3 protein: CASSPVMGYEQYF
J gene: TRBJ1-4; clone size: few; D gene: TRBD1; V gene: TRBV7-8; CDR3 DNA: TGTGCCAGCAGCTTAGGGACAGGCAGAAATGAAAAACTGTTTTTT; CDR3 protein: CASSLGTGRNEKLFF
J gene: TRBJ2-2; clone size: many; D gene: TRBD2; V gene: TRBV2; CDR3 DNA: TGTGCCAGCAGGGGGGGAGCGGGAGACACCGGGGAGCTGTTTTTT; CDR3 protein: CASRGGAGDTGELFF
J gene: TRBJ2-2; clone size: -; D gene: -; V gene: TRBV10-3; CDR3 DNA: TGTGCCATCAGTGAGTCGGGACAAATGGGGGAGCTGTTTTTT; CDR3 protein: CAISESGQMGELFF
J gene: TRBJ1-6; clone size: many; D gene: -; V gene: TRBV18; CDR3 DNA: TGTGCCAGCAGCCCGGACTCTAATTCACCCCTCCACTTT; CDR3 protein: CASSPDSNSPLHF
J gene: TRBJ1-5; clone size: once; D gene: TRBD1; V gene: TRBV25-1; CDR3 DNA: TGCAGTGCTAGAGCAACAGGGGCTGAGGGCAATCAGCCCCAGCATTTT; CDR3 protein: CSARATGAEGNQPQHF
J gene: TRBJ2-7; clone size: many; D gene: TRBD1; V gene: TRBV19; CDR3 DNA: TGTGCCAGTAGTATTACGGGACAGGGAACCTACGAGCAGTACTTC; CDR3 protein: CASSITGQGTYEQYF
J gene: TRBJ2-7; clone size: -; D gene: -; V gene: TRBV6-5; CDR3 DNA: TGTGCCAGCAGTTACAAGGGGATGGTGGCCTACGAGCAGTACTTC; CDR3 protein: CASSYKGMVAYEQYF
J gene: TRBJ1-2; clone size: -; D gene: -; V gene: TRBV7-6; CDR3 DNA: TGTGCCAGCAGCTTATTGGGGGGCAACTCTGGAAACACCTTC; CDR3 protein: CASSLLGGNSGNTF
J gene: TRBJ1-1; clone size: -; D gene: -; V gene: TRBV7-2; CDR3 DNA: TGTGCCGAGCAGCTCAGCAGGAACACTGAAGCTTTCTTT; CDR3 protein: CAEQLSRNTEAFF
J gene: TRBJ1-5; clone size: -; D gene: -; V gene: TRBV9; CDR3 DNA: TGTGCCTGCAGCGCAAAAGACGGTGGCACCAATCAGCCCCAGCATTTT; CDR3 protein: CACSAKDGGTNQPQHF
J gene: TRBJ2-5; clone size: few; D gene: TRBD1; V gene: TRBV11-2; CDR3 DNA: TGTGCCAGCAGCTTGACCGGGACAGCTTTTTGGACCCAGTACTTC; CDR3 protein: CASSLTGTAFWTQYF
J gene: TRBJ1-4; clone size: -; D gene: -; V gene: TRBV19; CDR3 DNA: TGTGCCAGTCGAACCGGGGCAGGAGCTGAAAAACTGTTTTTT; CDR3 protein: CASRTGAGAEKLFF
J gene: TRBJ1-2; clone size: -; D gene: TRBD1; V gene: TRBV7-8; CDR3 DNA: TGTGCCAGCAGTTTGTCGTTCAACAGGGGGTCGCCCGACGCCTACACCTTC; CDR3 protein: CASSLSFNRGSPDAYTF
J gene: TRBJ2-7; clone size: few; D gene: -; V gene: TRBV20-1; CDR3 DNA: TGCAGTGCTCGGTCCCCGGCAGGGGTTACGGGGGAGCAGTACTTC; CDR3 protein: CSARSPAGVTGEQYF
J gene: TRBJ2-7; clone size: -; D gene: -; V gene: TRBV7-4; CDR3 DNA: TGTGCCAGCAGCTCCGCCGTTTGCGAGCAGTACTTC; CDR3 protein: CASSSAVCEQYF
J gene: TRBJ2-1; clone size: -; D gene: -; V gene: TRBV6-6; CDR3 DNA: TGTGCCAGCGGGGTAGTTCCCTACAATGAGCAGTTCTTC; CDR3 protein: CASGVVPYNEQFF
J gene: TRBJ2-7; clone size: -; D gene: TRBD2; V gene: TRBV29-1; CDR3 DNA: TGCAGCGCCGGGACTAGCTCGACTTTTTCGCGCGAGCAGTACTTC; CDR3 protein: CSAGTSSTFSREQYF
J gene: TRBJ2-7; clone size: many; D gene: -; V gene: TRBV7-9; CDR3 DNA: TGTGCCAGCAGCCCGTCGGGACAAGGCGGGCAGTACTTC; CDR3 protein: CASSPSGQGGQYF
J gene: TRBJ1-4; clone size: -; D gene: -; V gene: TRBV7-6; CDR3 DNA: TGTGCCAGCAGCCCGACCGGAAGGGGTACTAATGAAAAACTGTTTTTT; CDR3 protein: CASSPTGRGTNEKLFF
J gene: TRBJ2-5; clone size: many; D gene: TRBD1; V gene: TRBV20-1; CDR3 DNA: TGCAGTGCTACCCTCTATGCACAGGGGAGAGAGACCCAGTACTTC; CDR3 protein: CSATLYAQGRETQYF
J gene: TRBJ1-2; clone size: many; D gene: TRBD1; V gene: TRBV12-3/TRBV12-4; CDR3 DNA: TGTGCCAGCATCGGACAGGGGGCGCGGGGCTACACCTTC; CDR3 protein: CASIGQGARGYTF
J gene: TRBJ1-4; clone size: -; D gene: -; V gene: TRBV4-3; CDR3 DNA: TGCGCCAGCAGCCAGGTTGGAACTAATGAAAAACTGTTTTTT; CDR3 protein: CASSQVGTNEKLFF
J gene: TRBJ1-5; clone size: many; D gene: -; V gene: TRBV20-1; CDR3 DNA: TGCAGTGCTAGAGAGTTTCCCCTTCAGCCCCAGCATTTT; CDR3 protein: CSAREFPLQPQHF
J gene: TRBJ1-1; clone size: -; D gene: TRBD1; V gene: TRBV15; CDR3 DNA: TGTGCCACCAGCAATACAGGGGGACAGGCTGAAGCTTTCTTT; CDR3 protein: CATSNTGGQAEAFF
J gene: TRBJ2-2; clone size: many; D gene: -; V gene: TRBV2; CDR3 DNA: TGTGCCAGCAAGGCCGCCGGGGAGCTGTTTTTT; CDR3 protein: CASKAAGELFF